This note documents a single T cell receptor (beta chain) sequence. As handled by the study authors: Scientists estimated how many nucleated cells there were by amplifying reference gene primers. Produced via immunoSEQ multiplex PCR; TCRdb's table is partial and in-frame only. V, J and clone size are taken as reported in that table, and D and trimming were inferred from the DNA itself. The repertoire holds roughly 190,000 clones, with around nine tenths as singletons. The source of the sample is a study of blood T cell repertoires in COVID-19. This CDR3 is built from 15 residues. Trimming took 6 bases from V and 0 from J, leaving 14 bases between them.

The sample taken for sequencing was peripheral blood. This sequence was found in a man between 18 and 35 years old with active or convalescent COVID-19. V gene TRBV23-1 combines with J gene TRBJ1-1; weak D call: TRBD1 (5 bases). Being an ORF, TRBV23-1 has a function that is uncertain. This CDR3 is CASSYRGGMNTEAFF. Here the CDR3 DNA reads TGCGCCAGCAGCTACCGGGGCGGGATGAACACTGAAGCTTTCTTT.